The TCR beta chain described here comes from a study of beta chain features in type 1 diabetes. The CDR3 spans 17 residues. Trimming at V came to 0 bases and at J to 4 bases, leaving 6 bases not matched to a gene. The germline gives CDR1 SGHAT, CDR2 FQNNGV. Study-level results: Shorter TCRB CDR3s, moderately but significantly so, were found in Type 1 diabetes patients in all four CD4+ subsets. Naive, central memory and Treg TCRB repertoires appeared more alike in patients than in healthy donors.

For this clone: What it binds is unknown.

The authors reverse transcribed all of the isolated RNA, so sequencing captured expressed TCRB transcripts. Data came from immunoSEQ multiplex PCR; TCRdb stores just in-frame clones and leaves some out. Among 600,000 or so clones listed, around 15% were seen once. V is TRBV11-2 and J is TRBJ2-5, with 12 bases matching TRBD2. The receptor was derived from a man aged 18 to 29 with type 1 diabetes. The sequenced material came from naive CD4+ T cells from blood. The CDR3 protein is CASSLDGLAGGRETQYF. The CDR3 bases are TGTGCCAGCAGCTTAGATGGGCTAGCGGGGGGGCGAGAGACCCAGTACTTC.